The entry below gives a single T cell receptor beta chain sequence along with its context. Each and every patient relapsed after autologous stem cell transplantation, and patients got differing brentuximab vedotin exposure. These data originate in a study of PD-1 blockade in classical Hodgkin lymphoma. This CDR3 spans 14 amino acids. V dropped 6 bases and J dropped 4 bases, with 12 bases sitting between them. Germline V gene sequence: CDR1 MNHEY, CDR2 SVGAGI. Assay: immunoSEQ multiplex PCR; the TCRdb copy retains only in-frame clones and omits some. In the table there are 10,000 to 15,000 clones, roughly 76% of which are singletons.

This receptor was obtained from a human donor with classical Hodgkin lymphoma. Specimen: peripheral blood mononuclear cells (PBMCs), collected at baseline. J is TRBJ2-2 and V is TRBV6-5; no definite D call. In nucleotides, the CDR3 is TGTGCCAGCAGGACATCGAAGGGCACCGGGGAGCTGTTTTTT. Translating gives CASRTSKGTGELFF.